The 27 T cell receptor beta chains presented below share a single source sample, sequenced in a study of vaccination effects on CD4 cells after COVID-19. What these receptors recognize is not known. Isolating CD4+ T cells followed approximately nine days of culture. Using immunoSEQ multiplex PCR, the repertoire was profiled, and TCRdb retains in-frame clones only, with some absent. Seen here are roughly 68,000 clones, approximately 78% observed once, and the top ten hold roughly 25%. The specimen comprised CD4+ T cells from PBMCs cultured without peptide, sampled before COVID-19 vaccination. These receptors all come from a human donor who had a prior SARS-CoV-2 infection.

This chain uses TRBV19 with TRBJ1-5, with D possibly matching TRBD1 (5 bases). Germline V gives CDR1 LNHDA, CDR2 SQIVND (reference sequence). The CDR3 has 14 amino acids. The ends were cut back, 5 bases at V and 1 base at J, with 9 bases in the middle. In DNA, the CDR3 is TGTGCCAGTAGTGGATGGGACAGCAATCAGCCCCAGCATTTT. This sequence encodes CASSGWDSNQPQHF.

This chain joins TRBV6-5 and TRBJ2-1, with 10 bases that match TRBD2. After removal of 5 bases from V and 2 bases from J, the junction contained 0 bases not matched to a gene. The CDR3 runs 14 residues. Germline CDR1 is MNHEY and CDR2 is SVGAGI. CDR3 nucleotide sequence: TGTGCCAGCAGTAGCGGGAGGGCCTACAATGAGCAGTTCTTC. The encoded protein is CASSSGRAYNEQFF.

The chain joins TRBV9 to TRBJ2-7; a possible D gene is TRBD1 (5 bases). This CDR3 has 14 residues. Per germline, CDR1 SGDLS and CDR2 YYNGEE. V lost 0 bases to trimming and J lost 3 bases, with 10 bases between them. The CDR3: CASSVAARDYEQYF. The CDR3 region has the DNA TGTGCCAGCAGCGTAGCAGCCAGGGACTACGAGCAGTACTTC.

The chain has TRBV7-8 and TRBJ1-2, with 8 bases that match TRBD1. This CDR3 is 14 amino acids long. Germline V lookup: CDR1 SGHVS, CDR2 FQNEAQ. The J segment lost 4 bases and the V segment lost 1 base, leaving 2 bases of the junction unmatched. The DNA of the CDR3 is TGTGCCAGCAGCTTAGGGCAGGGGGCCTATGGCTACACCTTC. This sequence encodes CASSLGQGAYGYTF.

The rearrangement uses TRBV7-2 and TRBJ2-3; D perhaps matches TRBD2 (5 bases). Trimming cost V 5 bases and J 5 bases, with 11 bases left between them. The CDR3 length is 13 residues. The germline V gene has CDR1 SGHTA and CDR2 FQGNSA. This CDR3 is CASSPEREDTQYF. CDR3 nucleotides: TGTGCCAGCAGCCCAGAACGGGAAGATACGCAGTATTTT.

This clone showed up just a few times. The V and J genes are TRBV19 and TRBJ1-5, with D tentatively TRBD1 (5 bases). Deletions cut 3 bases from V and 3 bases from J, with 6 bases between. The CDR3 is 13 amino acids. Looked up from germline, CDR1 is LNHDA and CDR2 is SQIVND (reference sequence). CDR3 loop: CASSMDINQPQHF. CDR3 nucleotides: TGTGCCAGTAGTATGGACATCAATCAGCCCCAGCATTTT.

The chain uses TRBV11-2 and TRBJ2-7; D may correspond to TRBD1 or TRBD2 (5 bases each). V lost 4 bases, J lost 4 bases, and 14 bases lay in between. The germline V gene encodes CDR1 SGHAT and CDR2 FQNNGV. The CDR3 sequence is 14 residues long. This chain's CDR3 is CASSSGARDYEQYF. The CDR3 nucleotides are TGTGCCAGCAGCTCCGGGGCGAGAGATTACGAGCAGTACTTC.

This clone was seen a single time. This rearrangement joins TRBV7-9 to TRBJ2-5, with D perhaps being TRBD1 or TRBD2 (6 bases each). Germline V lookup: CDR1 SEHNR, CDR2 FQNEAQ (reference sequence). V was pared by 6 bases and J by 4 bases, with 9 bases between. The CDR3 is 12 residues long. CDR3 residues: CASRGGGETQYF. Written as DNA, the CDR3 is TGTGCCAGCAGAGGGGGAGGAGAGACCCAGTACTTC.

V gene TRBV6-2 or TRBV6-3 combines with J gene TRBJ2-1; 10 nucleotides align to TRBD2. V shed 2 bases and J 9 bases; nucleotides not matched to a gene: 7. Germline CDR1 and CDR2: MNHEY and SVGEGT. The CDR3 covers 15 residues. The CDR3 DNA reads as TGTGCCAGCAGTTACGGGCTAGCGGGAGTAGGTGAGCAGTTCTTC. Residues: CASSYGLAGVGEQFF.

The CDR3 DNA follows: TGTGCCAGCAGCCAATTCGCTAGCGGGAGCAACACAGATACGCAGTATTTT. Protein product: CASSQFASGSNTDTQYF. V usage is TRBV16 and J usage is TRBJ2-3, with 10 bases that match TRBD2. Trimming took 1 base from V and 2 from J; bases not matched to a gene: 6. Germline CDR1 and CDR2: KGHSY and FQNENV. The CDR3 is 17 residues long.

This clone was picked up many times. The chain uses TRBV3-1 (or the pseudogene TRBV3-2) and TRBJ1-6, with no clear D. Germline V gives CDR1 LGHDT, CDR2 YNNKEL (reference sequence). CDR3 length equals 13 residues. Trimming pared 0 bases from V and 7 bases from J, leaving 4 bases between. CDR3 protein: CASSQDKNSPLHF. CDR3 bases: TGTGCCAGCAGCCAAGACAAAAATTCACCCCTCCACTTT.

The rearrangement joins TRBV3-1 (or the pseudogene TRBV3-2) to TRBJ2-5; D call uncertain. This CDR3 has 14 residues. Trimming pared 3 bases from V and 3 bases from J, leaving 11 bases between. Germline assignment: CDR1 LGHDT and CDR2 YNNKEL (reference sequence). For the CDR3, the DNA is TGTGCCAGCAGCCAGCCATGGGGTGAAGAGACCCAGTACTTC. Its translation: CASSQPWGEETQYF.

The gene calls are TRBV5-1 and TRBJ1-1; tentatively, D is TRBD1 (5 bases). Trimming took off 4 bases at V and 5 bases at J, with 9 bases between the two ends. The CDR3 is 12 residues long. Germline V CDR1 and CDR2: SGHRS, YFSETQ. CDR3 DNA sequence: TGCGCCAGCAGCGATCAGGGTACTGAAGCTTTCTTT. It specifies CASSDQGTEAFF.

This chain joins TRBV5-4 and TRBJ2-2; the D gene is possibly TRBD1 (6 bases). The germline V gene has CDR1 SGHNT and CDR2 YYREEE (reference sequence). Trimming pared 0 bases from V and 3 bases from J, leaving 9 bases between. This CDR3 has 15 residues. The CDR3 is CASSLGQGYTGELFF. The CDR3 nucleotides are TGTGCCAGCAGCTTGGGCCAGGGGTACACCGGGGAGCTGTTTTTT.

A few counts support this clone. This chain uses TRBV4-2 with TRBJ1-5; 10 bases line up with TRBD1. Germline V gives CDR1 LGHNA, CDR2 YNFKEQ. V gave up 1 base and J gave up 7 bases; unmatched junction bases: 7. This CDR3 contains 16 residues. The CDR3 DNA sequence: TGTGCCAGCAGCCAAGTGTTAGGGACAGGGGACCAGCCCCAGCATTTT. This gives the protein CASSQVLGTGDQPQHF.

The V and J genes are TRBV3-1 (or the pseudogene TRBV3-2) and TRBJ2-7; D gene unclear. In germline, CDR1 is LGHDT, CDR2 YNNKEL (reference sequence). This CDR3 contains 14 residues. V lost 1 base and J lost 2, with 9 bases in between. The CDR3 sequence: CASSQGLVTYEQYF. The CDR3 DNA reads TGTGCCAGCAGCCAAGGACTGGTTACCTACGAGCAGTACTTC.

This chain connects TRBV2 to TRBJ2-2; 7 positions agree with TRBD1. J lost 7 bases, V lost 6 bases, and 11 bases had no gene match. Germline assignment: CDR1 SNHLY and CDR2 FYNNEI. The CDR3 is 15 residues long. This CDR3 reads CASRVEGAYGGELFF. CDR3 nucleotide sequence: TGTGCCAGCAGGGTTGAGGGGGCGTATGGCGGGGAGCTGTTTTTT.

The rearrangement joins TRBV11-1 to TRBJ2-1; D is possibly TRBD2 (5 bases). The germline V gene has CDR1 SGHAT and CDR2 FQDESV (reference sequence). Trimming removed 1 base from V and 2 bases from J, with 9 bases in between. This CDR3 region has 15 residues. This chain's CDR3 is CASSLEAAPYNEQFF. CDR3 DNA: TGTGCCAGCAGCTTAGAAGCGGCGCCCTACAATGAGCAGTTCTTC.

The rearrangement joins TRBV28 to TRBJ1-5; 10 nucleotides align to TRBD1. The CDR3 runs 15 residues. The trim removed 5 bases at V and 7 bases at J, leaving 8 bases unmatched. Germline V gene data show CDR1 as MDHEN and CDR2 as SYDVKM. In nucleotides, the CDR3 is TGTGCCAGCAGTAAAGGCGGGACAGGGGACCAGCCCCAGCATTTT. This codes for CASSKGGTGDQPQHF.

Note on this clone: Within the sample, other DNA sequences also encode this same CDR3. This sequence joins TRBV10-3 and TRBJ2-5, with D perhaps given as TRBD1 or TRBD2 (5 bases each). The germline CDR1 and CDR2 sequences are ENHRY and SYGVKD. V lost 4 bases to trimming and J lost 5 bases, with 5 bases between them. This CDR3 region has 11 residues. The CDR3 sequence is CAISGGETQYF. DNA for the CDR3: TGTGCCATCAGTGGGGGGGAGACCCAGTACTTC.

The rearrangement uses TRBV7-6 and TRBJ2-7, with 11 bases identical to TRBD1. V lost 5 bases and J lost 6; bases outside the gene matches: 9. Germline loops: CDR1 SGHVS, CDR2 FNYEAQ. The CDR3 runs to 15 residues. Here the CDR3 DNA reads TGTGCCAGCAGCCCGAACCGGGACAGGGGGAGCGAGCAGTACTTC. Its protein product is CASSPNRDRGSEQYF.

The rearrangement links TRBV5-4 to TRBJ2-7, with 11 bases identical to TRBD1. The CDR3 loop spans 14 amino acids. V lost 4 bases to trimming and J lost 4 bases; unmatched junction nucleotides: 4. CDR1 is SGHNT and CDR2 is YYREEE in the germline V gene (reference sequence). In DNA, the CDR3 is TGTGCCAGCAGCAGGGGACAGGGGGTGTACGAGCAGTACTTC. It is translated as CASSRGQGVYEQYF.

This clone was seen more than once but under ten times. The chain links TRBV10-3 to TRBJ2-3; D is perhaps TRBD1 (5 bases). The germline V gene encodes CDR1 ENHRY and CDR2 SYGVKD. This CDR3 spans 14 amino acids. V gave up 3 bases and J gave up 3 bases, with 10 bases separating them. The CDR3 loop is CAISDRGLTDTQYF. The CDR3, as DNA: TGTGCCATCAGTGATAGGGGTTTGACAGATACGCAGTATTTT.

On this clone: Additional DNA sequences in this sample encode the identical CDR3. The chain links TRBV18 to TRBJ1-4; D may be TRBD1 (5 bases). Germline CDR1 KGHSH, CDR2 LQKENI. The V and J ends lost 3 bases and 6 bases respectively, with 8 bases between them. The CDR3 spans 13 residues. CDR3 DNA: TGTGCCAGCTCACCGGCGGGGGATGAAAAACTGTTTTTT. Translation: CASSPAGDEKLFF.

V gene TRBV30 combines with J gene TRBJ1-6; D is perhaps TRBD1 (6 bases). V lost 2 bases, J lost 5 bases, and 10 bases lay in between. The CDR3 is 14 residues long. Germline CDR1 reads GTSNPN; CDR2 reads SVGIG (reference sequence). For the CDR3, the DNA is TGTGCCTGGAGTTGGGGGGGCGATAATTCACCCCTCCACTTT. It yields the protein CAWSWGGDNSPLHF.

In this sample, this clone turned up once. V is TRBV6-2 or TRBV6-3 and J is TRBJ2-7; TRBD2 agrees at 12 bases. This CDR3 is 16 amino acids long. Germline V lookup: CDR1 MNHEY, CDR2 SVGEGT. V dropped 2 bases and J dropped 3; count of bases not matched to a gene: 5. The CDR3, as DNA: TGTGCCAGCAGTTACACACTAGCGGGAGGATACTACGAGCAGTACTTC. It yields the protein CASSYTLAGGYYEQYF.

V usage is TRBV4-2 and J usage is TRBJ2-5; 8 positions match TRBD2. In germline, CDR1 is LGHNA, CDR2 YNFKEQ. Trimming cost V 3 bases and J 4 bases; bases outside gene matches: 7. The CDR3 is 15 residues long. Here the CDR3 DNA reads TGTGCCAGCAGCCACGGGGAGCGGGAGCTAGAGACCCAGTACTTC. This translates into CASSHGERELETQYF.